Presented here are 32 T cell receptor beta chains from one specimen sequenced in a study of cytomegalovirus exposure and HLA in healthy donors. Researchers ran the PCR with 60 Vbeta and 13 Jbeta primers. Assay: immunoSEQ multiplex PCR; the TCRdb copy retains only in-frame clones and omits some. The table for this sample gives roughly 120,000 clones. The specimen sequenced was PBMCs. These receptors came from a man between 18 and 35 years old in good health and CMV-seronegative.

The V call is TRBV6-1, the J call TRBJ2-2, with TRBD2 matching over 7 bases. CDR1 is MNHNS, CDR2 SASEGT, per germline. V lost 8 bases, J lost 4 bases, and 10 bases stayed unmatched. This CDR3 is built from 15 residues. CDR3 in amino acids: CASSATGEGTGELFF. The CDR3 DNA sequence: TGTGCCAGCTCTGCTACGGGGGAGGGCACCGGGGAGCTGTTTTTT.

This chain joins TRBV6-5 and TRBJ2-7; TRBD2 aligns across 7 bases. This CDR3 region has 11 residues. Trimming took 5 bases from V and 11 from J; bases not matched to a gene: 6. Germline V gene lookup returns CDR1 MNHEY and CDR2 SVGAGI. CDR3 sequence (DNA): TGTGCCAGCAGTGACCGACTAGCTAAGTACTTC. This translates into CASSDRLAKYF.

The J gene is TRBJ1-1, the V gene TRBV4-1, with D perhaps matching TRBD1 (6 bases). CDR1 is MGHRA and CDR2 is YSYEKL in the germline V gene. This CDR3 is 13 amino acids long. Trimming shortened V by 3 bases and J by 7 bases, and 12 bases separated the two germline ends. DNA of the CDR3: TGCGCCAGCAGCCAGGTTACAGGGTTTGAAGCTTTCTTT. Amino acids: CASSQVTGFEAFF.

The CDR3 reads CATSRDITPQPQHF. CDR3 bases: TGTGCCACCAGCAGAGATATAACTCCCCAGCCCCAGCATTTT. The chain has TRBV15 and TRBJ1-5; D is unresolved. V shed 0 bases and J shed 7 bases, with 10 bases lying between them. Germline values: CDR1 LNHNV, CDR2 YYDKDF (reference sequence). The CDR3 extends over 14 amino acids.

The chain employs TRBV28 and TRBJ2-7; D may be TRBD2 (5 bases). The CDR3 has 12 residues. The V gene lost 3 bases and the J gene lost 9 bases, with 12 bases spanning the gap. CDR1 and CDR2 (germline): MDHEN, SYDVKM. The CDR3 DNA reads TGTGCCAGCAGTTTGGCCCGGGAATGGCAGTACTTC. It specifies CASSLAREWQYF.

V is TRBV5-1 and J is TRBJ2-7, with D perhaps matching TRBD1 (6 bases). Germline loops: CDR1 SGHRS, CDR2 YFSETQ. This CDR3 has 15 residues. Trimming left V 0 bases short and J 2 bases short, with 12 bases between. The CDR3 loop reads CASSLEGGRTYEQYF. In nucleotides, the CDR3 is TGCGCCAGCAGCTTGGAAGGGGGAAGGACCTACGAGCAGTACTTC.

The gene calls are TRBV2 and TRBJ2-5; 8 bases map to TRBD2. The CDR3 runs to 15 residues. The germline CDR1 and CDR2 sequences are SNHLY and FYNNEI. J gave up 1 base and V 4 bases, and 5 bases lay outside the gene matches. The CDR3: CASSVGTRGQETQYF. The CDR3 coding sequence is TGTGCCAGCAGTGTCGGGACTAGGGGCCAAGAGACCCAGTACTTC.

The chain uses TRBV9 and TRBJ2-6; 9 bases map to TRBD2. The CDR3 has 17 amino acids. V was pared by 5 bases and J by 4 bases, with 10 bases of the junction left unmatched. The germline V gene encodes CDR1 SGDLS and CDR2 YYNGEE. This chain's CDR3 is CASRRGLAGSGANVLTF. The CDR3 DNA reads TGTGCCAGCAGAAGGGGGCTAGCGGGGTCAGGGGCCAACGTCCTGACTTTC.

This chain joins TRBV5-1 and TRBJ1-1, with D possibly being TRBD1 (6 bases). This CDR3 has 13 residues. Trimming cost V 5 bases and J 1 base, with 9 bases left between them. The germline gives CDR1 SGHRS, CDR2 YFSETQ. This chain's CDR3 is CASRYRENTEAFF. In nucleotides, the CDR3 is TGCGCCAGCAGATACAGGGAGAACACTGAAGCTTTCTTT.

The chain uses TRBV6-5 and TRBJ1-1; 7 bases fit TRBD1. There are 11 residues in the CDR3. V lost 5 bases, J lost 12 bases, and 6 bases stayed unmatched. Germline V CDR1 and CDR2: MNHEY, SVGAGI. The CDR3 DNA reads TGTGCCAGCAGTAGACAGGGCAAAACTTTCTTT. Protein sequence: CASSRQGKTFF.

The chain links TRBV6-6 to TRBJ2-2, with D hard to call. CDR1 MNHNY and CDR2 SVGAGI come from the germline V gene (reference sequence). V shed 1 base and J shed 3 bases, with 12 bases lying between them. The CDR3 has 16 residues. CDR3 nucleotides: TGTGCCAGCAGTTACTTTAGCTCCTATTACACCGGGGAGCTGTTTTTT. Translation gives CASSYFSSYYTGELFF.

This chain uses TRBV5-5 with TRBJ1-2; 7 bases agree with TRBD1. Germline V lookup: CDR1 SGHKS, CDR2 YYEKEE (reference sequence). The CDR3 has 13 residues. V gave up 0 bases and J gave up 5 bases; unmatched junction bases: 1. CDR3 in amino acids: CASSLDRGYGYTF. In DNA, the CDR3 is TGTGCCAGCAGCTTGGACAGGGGTTATGGCTACACCTTC.

For the CDR3, the DNA is TGTGCCAGCAGCTTCTGGACAGGAGACCTTAGCAATCAGCCCCAGCATTTT. It specifies CASSFWTGDLSNQPQHF. V gene TRBV7-8 combines with J gene TRBJ1-5; 7 bases map to TRBD1. The CDR3 contains 17 residues. The junction had 8 bases not matched to a gene; V was cut back by 3 bases and J by 0 bases. From germline, CDR1 is SGHVS and CDR2 FQNEAQ.

The V gene is TRBV5-1, the J gene TRBJ1-5, with no clear D. The CDR3 runs to 13 residues. V gave up 4 bases and J gave up 0 bases, with 5 bases separating them. The V gene's germline CDR1 is SGHRS and CDR2 YFSETQ. CDR3: CASSPNSNQPQHF. CDR3 nucleotides: TGCGCCAGCAGCCCAAATAGCAATCAGCCCCAGCATTTT.

V and J are TRBV7-2 and TRBJ1-5; no definite D call. From germline, CDR1 is SGHTA and CDR2 FQGNSA. V was cut by 5 bases and J by 2 bases, with 13 bases left in between. The CDR3 has 15 amino acids. The CDR3 DNA sequence: TGTGCCAGCAGCAAAATGGGCCAGGGCAATCAGCCCCAGCATTTT. It specifies CASSKMGQGNQPQHF.

The chain uses TRBV6-1 and TRBJ1-5, with 9 bases identical to TRBD1. CDR1 and CDR2 (germline): MNHNS, SASEGT. V dropped 6 bases and J dropped 0; count of bases not matched to a gene: 3. The CDR3 consists of 15 residues. The CDR3 nucleotides read TGTGCCAGCAGGGAGGGACAGGGTAGCAATCAGCCCCAGCATTTT. Its protein product is CASREGQGSNQPQHF.

The J gene is TRBJ1-2, the V gene TRBV5-1; 7 nucleotides agree with TRBD1. V dropped 0 bases and J dropped 3; count of bases not matched to a gene: 2. Germline values: CDR1 SGHRS, CDR2 YFSETQ. This CDR3 is 14 amino acids long. CDR3 bases: TGCGCCAGCAGCTTGGCCGGGACAGACTATGGCTACACCTTC. Its protein is CASSLAGTDYGYTF.

This chain links TRBV10-2 with TRBJ1-2, with D hard to call. CDR1 and CDR2 from the germline V gene are WSHSY and SAAADI. Trimming cost V 4 bases and J 1 base, with 10 bases left between them. CDR3 length: 14 residues. CDR3: CASSGTTSNYGYTF. DNA of the CDR3: TGCGCCAGCAGTGGGACTACAAGTAACTATGGCTACACCTTC.

This chain uses TRBV5-8 with TRBJ1-1; D call uncertain. In germline, CDR1 is SGHTS, CDR2 YDEGEE. Trimming stripped 0 bases from V and 1 base from J, with 16 bases between. There are 17 residues in the CDR3. The CDR3 DNA reads TGTGCCAGCAGCTTGGTTGGGGTAGGAGGCCCGAACACTGAAGCTTTCTTT. Its translation: CASSLVGVGGPNTEAFF.

The chain has TRBV27 and TRBJ2-1; 9 nucleotides match TRBD2. Unmatched junction bases numbered 5, after V lost 4 bases and J lost 7 bases. The germline V gene encodes CDR1 MNHEY and CDR2 SMNVEV (reference sequence). This CDR3 spans 14 amino acids. The CDR3 reads CASSSAGGRNEQFF. The CDR3 nucleotides are TGTGCCAGCAGTTCAGCGGGGGGTAGGAATGAGCAGTTCTTC.

The rearrangement joins TRBV6-1 to TRBJ1-4; no definite D call. The CDR3 loop spans 15 amino acids. In germline, CDR1 is MNHNS, CDR2 SASEGT. The germline V and J ends were trimmed by 6 bases and 4 bases, with 15 bases remaining between them. The CDR3 here is CASRYTAVGNEKLFF. CDR3 in DNA: TGTGCCAGCAGGTATACAGCCGTCGGTAATGAAAAACTGTTTTTT.

The chain is built from TRBV6-5 and TRBJ2-3; TRBD2 matches 7 bases. CDR3 size: 14 residues. After removal of 6 bases from V and 1 base from J, the junction contained 4 bases not matched to a gene. Per germline, CDR1 MNHEY and CDR2 SVGAGI. Here the CDR3 reads CASRRDYRTDTQYF. As DNA, the CDR3 is TGTGCCAGCAGGCGGGACTACCGCACAGATACGCAGTATTTT.

The CDR3 loop is CAWRPQPLPGGNYEQYF. Written as DNA, the CDR3 is TGTGCCTGGAGACCACAACCCCTTCCGGGAGGAAACTACGAGCAGTACTTC. The J gene is TRBJ2-7, the V gene TRBV30; TRBD2 matches 7 bases. V trimming: 3 bases; J trimming: 3 bases; junction bases outside the gene matches: 17. This CDR3 is built from 17 residues. CDR1 and CDR2 (germline): GTSNPN, SVGIG (reference sequence).

The V and J genes are TRBV5-1 and TRBJ2-5; D may be TRBD2 (5 bases). The CDR3 is 15 amino acids. Germline CDR1 is SGHRS and CDR2 is YFSETQ. Trimming cost V 2 bases and J 5 bases, with 16 bases left between them. CDR3 in amino acids: CASSFLEGSGETQYF. In DNA, the CDR3 is TGCGCCAGCAGCTTCCTCGAGGGATCCGGGGAGACCCAGTACTTC.

This chain uses TRBV10-3 with TRBJ1-2; D is uncertain. This CDR3 spans 13 amino acids. CDR1 ENHRY and CDR2 SYGVKD come from the germline V gene. Trimming took off 3 bases at V and 1 base at J, with 6 bases between the two ends. This CDR3 reads CAISDGRNYGYTF. CDR3 nucleotide sequence: TGTGCCATCAGTGATGGGCGTAACTATGGCTACACCTTC.

The V and J genes are TRBV7-9 and TRBJ1-1, with D unresolved. This CDR3 has 17 amino acids. Trimming took 1 base from V and 3 from J, leaving 18 bases between them. Germline CDR1 SEHNR, CDR2 FQNEAQ (reference sequence). This CDR3 is CASSLVFGKGADTEAFF. In DNA form, the CDR3 reads TGTGCCAGCAGCTTAGTTTTCGGGAAAGGAGCGGACACTGAAGCTTTCTTT. The entire variable domain, with the rest obtained from reference TRBV7-9 and TRBJ1-1, is as follows: DTGVSQNPRHKITKRGQNVTFRCDPISEHNRLYWYRQTLGQGPEFLTYFQNEAQLEKSRLLSDRFSAERPKGSFSTLEIQRTEQGDSAMYLCASSLVFGKGADTEAFFGQGTRLTVV.

The rearrangement joins TRBV28 to TRBJ1-4, with D uncertain. Between the trimmed V and J ends, which lost 6 bases and 8 bases, there was a span of 7 bases. In germline, CDR1 is MDHEN, CDR2 SYDVKM. This CDR3 has 11 residues. CDR3 sequence: CASRQSEKLFF. Written as DNA, the CDR3 is TGTGCCAGCAGACAGAGCGAAAAACTGTTTTTT.

V usage is TRBV7-3 and J usage is TRBJ1-2; possible D gene TRBD1, 6 bases. The germline gives CDR1 SGHTA, CDR2 FQGTGA. Trimming stripped 5 bases from V and 5 bases from J, with 15 bases between. The CDR3 totals 14 residues. The chain's CDR3 is CASSDQGLGYGYTF. DNA of the CDR3: TGTGCCAGCAGCGATCAGGGGCTTGGGTATGGCTACACCTTC.

The chain employs TRBV28 and TRBJ2-7; 8 bases align to TRBD1. The germline V gene encodes CDR1 MDHEN and CDR2 SYDVKM. With V trimmed by 8 bases and J by 2 bases, 8 bases remained unmatched. This CDR3 has 14 amino acids. The DNA of the CDR3 is TGTGCCAGCGGGGAGACAGGGGTAACCTACGAGCAGTACTTC. Translated, it gives CASGETGVTYEQYF. Combining the CDR3 with reference TRBV28 and TRBJ2-7 gives the whole variable domain DVKVTQSSRYLVKRTGEKVFLECVQDMDHENMFWYRQDPGLGLRLIYFSYDVKMKEKGDIPEGYSVSREKKERFSLILESASTNQTSMYLCASGETGVTYEQYFGPGTRLTVT.

J is TRBJ1-5 and V is TRBV4-2; unclear D gene. The CDR3 length is 16 residues. With 0 bases removed from V and 2 bases from J, the gap between germline ends came to 11 bases. Germline V CDR1 and CDR2: LGHNA, YNFKEQ. Here the CDR3 reads CASSQDTAQGNQPQHF. CDR3 coding DNA: TGTGCCAGCAGCCAAGATACAGCACAAGGCAATCAGCCCCAGCATTTT.

The chain combines TRBV5-1 with TRBJ1-1; TRBD1 might be the D (5 bases). V was clipped by 4 bases and J by 7 bases, with 14 bases between them. Looked up from germline, CDR1 is SGHRS and CDR2 is YFSETQ. The CDR3 totals 13 residues. The CDR3 protein is CASSPPGVDEAFF. CDR3 bases: TGCGCCAGCAGCCCCCCGGGGGTTGATGAAGCTTTCTTT. Full variable domain (missing parts from reference TRBV5-1 and TRBJ1-1): KAGVTQTPRYLIKTRGQQVTLSCSPISGHRSVSWYQQTPGQGLQFLFEYFSETQRNKGNFPGRFSGRQFSNSRSEMNVSTLELGDSALYLCASSPPGVDEAFFGQGTRLTVV.

CDR3 nucleotides: TGTGCCAGCAGCTCACGTGCTATTGACAGAATGAATTCACCCCTCCACTTT. It yields the protein CASSSRAIDRMNSPLHF. The chain has TRBV7-2 and TRBJ1-6; TRBD1 is a possible D gene (5 bases). The V and J ends lost 4 bases and 7 bases respectively, with 20 bases between them. The CDR3 is made up of 17 amino acids. CDR1 and CDR2 from the germline V gene are SGHTA and FQGNSA.